This T cell receptor beta chain is drawn from a study of CD8+ T cells in alopecia areata. In the study overall: Those treated were given oral tofacitinib at 5 to 10 mg twice daily. Study outcomes and limitations: Between patients, shared TCR sequences were less clear than in mice. This was possibly due in part to HLA diversity in the patient population. It was lesional scalp, especially alopecia totalis/universalis, that showed higher clonality than normal scalp.

Extraction and reverse transcription of RNA yielded cDNA as the sequencing template. Generated by immunoSEQ multiplex PCR, the TCRdb table keeps only in-frame clones and is missing some. The table shows 100,000 to 150,000 clones, with around 50% occurring only once. Alopecia areata patients gave lesional scalp punch biopsies and peripheral blood samples. V lost 7 bases to trimming and J lost 2 bases, with 11 bases between them. The CDR3 spans 13 residues. Germline lookup yields CDR1 SNHLY and CDR2 FYNNEI. Notes on this clone: The antigen is undetermined.

The specimen was CD4+ T cells sorted from blood, collected at week 0. This sequence originates from a human donor with alopecia areata. The chain recombines TRBV2 with TRBJ2-5; possible D gene TRBD2, 5 bases. CDR3 coding DNA: TGTGCCAGCATTCCGGACTCTCAAGAGACCCAGTACTTC. Its protein product is CASIPDSQETQYF.